Each of the 21 T cell receptor beta chains below was sequenced from the same sample in a study of blood T cell repertoires in COVID-19. Sequencing used immunoSEQ multiplex PCR; TCRdb keeps in-frame clones, though not all of them. The sample carries approximately 120,000 clones, approximately 82% recorded once. Sequenced sample: peripheral blood. These receptors were taken from a woman over 75 with active or convalescent COVID-19.

This clone was counted only a few times. V usage is TRBV10-3 and J usage is TRBJ1-3; D possibly corresponds to TRBD1 (6 bases). Germline V gene lookup returns CDR1 ENHRY and CDR2 SYGVKD. The CDR3 sequence is 15 residues long. V dropped 6 bases and J dropped 0 bases, with 12 bases sitting between them. This CDR3 reads CAIRGQSISGNTIYF. CDR3 sequence (DNA): TGTGCCATCAGAGGACAGTCTATCTCTGGAAACACCATATATTTT.

The chain carries TRBV5-1 and TRBJ2-5; D perhaps matches TRBD1 (6 bases). CDR3 length: 15 residues. From germline, CDR1 is SGHRS and CDR2 YFSETQ. The germline V and J ends were trimmed by 6 bases and 1 base, with 16 bases remaining between them. The CDR3 bases are TGCGCCAGCATTCTTGGACAGCAATTCCAAGAGACCCAGTACTTC. Translation: CASILGQQFQETQYF.

The chain uses TRBV27 and TRBJ1-1; TRBD1 is a possible D gene (6 bases). V dropped 2 bases and J dropped 0 bases, with 10 bases sitting between them. CDR3 length equals 15 residues. In germline, CDR1 is MNHEY, CDR2 SMNVEV (reference sequence). CDR3 coding DNA: TGTGCCAGCAGTTTAACAGGGCCGATGAACACTGAAGCTTTCTTT. As protein: CASSLTGPMNTEAFF.

The CDR3 region is CASRLFQGTGSSGNTIYF. The CDR3 DNA follows: TGCGCCAGCAGACTGTTTCAGGGAACTGGAAGCTCTGGAAACACCATATATTTT. The chain uses TRBV5-1 and TRBJ1-3; perhaps TRBD1 as D (5 bases). This CDR3 is 18 amino acids long. Germline V lookup: CDR1 SGHRS, CDR2 YFSETQ. V was trimmed by 5 bases and J by 0 bases, leaving 21 bases between them.

The chain joins TRBV14 to TRBJ2-6; tentatively, D is TRBD1 (6 bases). V lost 5 bases and J lost 0, with 20 bases in between. CDR1 and CDR2 (germline): SGHDN, FVKESK. The CDR3 spans 19 residues. CDR3 in amino acids: CASSSGADRVFSGANVLTF. DNA of the CDR3: TGTGCCAGCAGCTCCGGGGCGGACAGAGTATTCTCTGGGGCCAACGTCCTGACTTTC.

The V call is TRBV28, the J call TRBJ2-5, with TRBD1 matching 7 bases. The V segment lost 4 bases and the J segment 2 bases; nucleotides outside the gene matches: 4. The length of the CDR3 is 14 residues. The germline V gene encodes CDR1 MDHEN and CDR2 SYDVKM. The CDR3 DNA follows: TGTGCCAGCAGTTCCCTCAGGGGGCAAGAGACCCAGTACTTC. This sequence encodes CASSSLRGQETQYF.

The J gene is TRBJ2-7, the V gene TRBV4-2, with 13 bases matching TRBD2. With V trimmed by 5 bases and J by 9 bases, 10 bases remained unmatched. Looked up from germline, CDR1 is LGHNA and CDR2 is YNFKEQ. This CDR3 is 15 amino acids long. CDR3: CASSGGTSGTYRQYF. For the CDR3, the DNA is TGTGCCAGCAGCGGTGGGACTAGCGGGACTTATAGGCAGTACTTC.

This chain connects TRBV30 to TRBJ1-2; D possibly corresponds to TRBD1 (6 bases). Germline V gives CDR1 GTSNPN, CDR2 SVGIG (reference sequence). The CDR3 consists of 12 residues. V lost 7 bases to trimming and J lost 2 bases, with 11 bases between them. CDR3 sequence (DNA): TGTGCCTCGGTCCAGGGGAACTATGGCTACACCTTC. It translates to CASVQGNYGYTF. The full variable domain, with the rest looked up from reference TRBV30 and TRBJ1-2, is SQTIHQWPATLVQPVGSPLSLECTVEGTSNPNLYWYRQAAGRGLQLLFYSVGIGQISSEVPQNLSASRPQDRQFILSSKKLLLSDSGFYLCASVQGNYGYTFGSGTRLTVV.

The rearrangement joins TRBV7-3 to TRBJ2-1, with 7 positions matching TRBD2. CDR1 and CDR2 from the germline V gene are SGHTA and FQGTGA. CDR3 length: 13 amino acids. J was trimmed by 6 bases and V by 2 bases; bases with no gene match: 1. The chain's CDR3 is CASSLGGGNEQFF. In DNA, the CDR3 is TGTGCCAGCAGCTTAGGCGGGGGCAATGAGCAGTTCTTC.

The chain carries TRBV20-1 and TRBJ2-5; no firm D call. CDR1 and CDR2 (germline): DFQATT, SNEGSKA (reference sequence). This CDR3 is built from 11 residues. Trimming took off 7 bases at V and 2 bases at J, with 8 bases between the two ends. The CDR3 loop reads CSGSRQETQYF. In DNA form, the CDR3 reads TGCAGTGGGAGCAGACAAGAGACCCAGTACTTC.

The V call is TRBV5-4, the J call TRBJ2-5, with D uncertain. Germline V gives CDR1 SGHNT, CDR2 YYREEE (reference sequence). The CDR3 spans 12 residues. The germline V and J ends were trimmed by 0 bases and 5 bases, with 5 bases remaining between them. In DNA, the CDR3 is TGTGCCAGCAGCTTGGCCAGGGAGACCCAGTACTTC. This encodes CASSLARETQYF.

The CDR3 region has the DNA TGCGCCAGCAGCGGCCGGGACAGGGGGCTGGGGTCCTACGAGCAGTACTTC. The encoded protein is CASSGRDRGLGSYEQYF. The chain is built from TRBV5-1 and TRBJ2-7; 12 nucleotides align to TRBD1. CDR1 is SGHRS and CDR2 is YFSETQ in the germline V gene. This CDR3 comprises 17 residues. The trim removed 4 bases at V and 1 base at J, leaving 9 bases unmatched.

The chain employs TRBV19 and TRBJ1-1; TRBD1 might be the D (6 bases). Germline V gene data show CDR1 as LNHDA and CDR2 as SQIVND (reference sequence). The V and J ends lost 3 bases and 0 bases respectively, with 8 bases between them. The CDR3 runs 14 residues. The CDR3 DNA reads as TGTGCCAGTAGTATCGGGGGGCTGAACACTGAAGCTTTCTTT. Its protein is CASSIGGLNTEAFF.

This chain links TRBV14 with TRBJ2-1; D may be TRBD2 (6 bases). Trimming shortened V by 5 bases and J by 0 bases, and 14 bases separated the two germline ends. This CDR3 is 16 amino acids long. Germline lookup yields CDR1 SGHDN and CDR2 FVKESK. The chain's CDR3 is CASSVPGTPSYNEQFF. The CDR3 bases are TGTGCCAGCAGCGTTCCCGGGACTCCCTCCTACAATGAGCAGTTCTTC.

The chain carries TRBV6-5 and TRBJ2-4, with TRBD1 matching over 7 bases. J gave up 4 bases and V 6 bases, and 6 bases lay outside the gene matches. The CDR3 runs 14 residues. Germline V gives CDR1 MNHEY, CDR2 SVGAGI. The CDR3 DNA reads TGTGCCAGCAGACCCACAGGGGCTAAAAACATTCAGTACTTC. Its translation is CASRPTGAKNIQYF.

In its sample, this clone was seen once. V and J are TRBV28 and TRBJ2-7; 7 bases agree with TRBD1. This CDR3 has 13 residues. Per germline, CDR1 MDHEN and CDR2 SYDVKM. V lost 6 bases, J lost 0 bases, and 2 bases stayed unmatched. The CDR3, as DNA: TGTGCCAGCAGCCCAGGGGGCTCCTACGAGCAGTACTTC. Translating it yields CASSPGGSYEQYF.

This sequence joins TRBV4-2 and TRBJ1-1; 10 bases fit TRBD1. With 6 bases clipped from V and 5 bases from J, the junction kept 12 bases outside the gene matches. Germline V gene sequence: CDR1 LGHNA, CDR2 YNFKEQ. This CDR3 has 16 residues. The CDR3 here is CASRTEPTGGYTEAFF. CDR3 in DNA: TGTGCCAGCAGGACGGAACCGACAGGGGGCTATACTGAAGCTTTCTTT.

This clone appeared once. V gene TRBV19 combines with J gene TRBJ1-5; no definite D call. V gave up 6 bases and J gave up 0 bases, with 9 bases separating them. Germline-derived CDR1 and CDR2 are LNHDA and SQIVND (reference sequence). This CDR3 is built from 14 residues. CDR3 coding DNA: TGTGCCAGTAGGAGGGAAGTTAGCAATCAGCCCCAGCATTTT. It codes for CASRREVSNQPQHF.

This clone was seen a single time. The CDR3 protein is CASTRQGYNSPLHF. The CDR3 DNA reads as TGTGCCAGCACTCGACAGGGTTATAATTCACCCCTCCACTTT. The chain uses TRBV6-5 and TRBJ1-6; 7 nucleotides match TRBD1. This CDR3 is built from 14 residues. The J segment lost 4 bases and the V segment lost 7 bases, leaving 4 bases of the junction unmatched. Germline V CDR1 and CDR2: MNHEY, SVGAGI.

The chain links TRBV28 to TRBJ2-7, with TRBD2 as a possible D gene (5 bases). There are 13 residues in the CDR3. Germline loops: CDR1 MDHEN, CDR2 SYDVKM. Trimming left V 4 bases short and J 1 base short, with 8 bases between. The CDR3 here is CASSSGSSYEQYF. The CDR3 DNA is TGTGCCAGCAGTTCGGGATCGTCCTACGAGCAGTACTTC.

This sequence joins TRBV18 and TRBJ2-4; D not resolved. CDR1 KGHSH and CDR2 LQKENI come from the germline V gene. The CDR3 runs 14 residues. The V and J ends lost 1 base and 5 bases respectively, with 9 bases between them. For the CDR3, the DNA is TGTGCCAGCTCACCACAGAACAGCCAAAACATTCAGTACTTC. It is translated as CASSPQNSQNIQYF.